One and the same sample provided the 20 T cell receptor beta chains below, sequenced in a study of CD8+ T cells in alopecia areata. Sequencing relied on a cDNA template that was reverse transcribed from extracted RNA. The repertoire was sequenced with immunoSEQ multiplex PCR; TCRdb's copy has only in-frame clones and lacks some. The sample contains under 250,000 clones, more than 45% of which appear only once. The sample here was CD4+ T cells sorted from blood, taken at week 0. These receptors came from a human donor with alopecia areata.

The chain combines TRBV15 with TRBJ1-2; tentatively, D is TRBD1 (6 bases). V was clipped by 5 bases and J by 7 bases, with 20 bases between them. CDR1 and CDR2 from the germline V gene are LNHNV and YYDKDF (reference sequence). The CDR3 totals 15 residues. In DNA form, the CDR3 reads TGTGCCACCAGCCCTAGGGCAGGGCTGGGGGCTGGCTACACCTTC. Residues: CATSPRAGLGAGYTF. Using reference TRBV15 and TRBJ1-2 for the parts outside the CDR3, the full variable domain is DAMVIQNPRYQVTQFGKPVTLSCSQTLNHNVMYWYQQKSSQAPKLLFHYYDKDFNNEADTPDNFQSRRPNTSFCFLDIRSPGLGDTAMYLCATSPRAGLGAGYTFGSGTRLTVV.

The chain is built from TRBV7-9 and TRBJ1-1, with D possibly TRBD1 on 5 matching bases. The V end lost 4 bases, the J end lost 8 bases, and 17 bases lay between the germline ends. This CDR3 has 14 residues. Per germline, CDR1 SEHNR and CDR2 FQNEAQ (reference sequence). The CDR3 sequence is CASSSLEGFGEAFF. In nucleotides, the CDR3 is TGTGCCAGCAGCTCCCTTGAGGGGTTTGGAGAAGCTTTCTTT. Using reference TRBV7-9 and TRBJ1-1 for the parts outside the CDR3, the full variable domain is DTGVSQNPRHKITKRGQNVTFRCDPISEHNRLYWYRQTLGQGPEFLTYFQNEAQLEKSRLLSDRFSAERPKGSFSTLEIQRTEQGDSAMYLCASSSLEGFGEAFFGQGTRLTVV.

The chain carries TRBV6-6 and TRBJ1-3, with D perhaps TRBD1 (6 bases). V lost 4 bases and J lost 4, with 11 bases in between. This CDR3 comprises 14 residues. Per germline, CDR1 MNHNY and CDR2 SVGAGI (reference sequence). In DNA, the CDR3 is TGTGCCAGCAGTTCCACCGGGACAGGAAACACCATATATTTT. As protein: CASSSTGTGNTIYF.

This rearrangement joins TRBV6-1 to TRBJ1-5; D might be TRBD1 (5 bases). Trimming pared 0 bases from V and 6 bases from J, leaving 15 bases between. In germline, CDR1 is MNHNS, CDR2 SASEGT. The CDR3 has 16 residues. In DNA form, the CDR3 reads TGTGCCAGCAGTGAAGCGTTAGTGGGGAGGGGTCAGCCCCAGCATTTT. Translation gives CASSEALVGRGQPQHF.

V gene TRBV7-2 combines with J gene TRBJ2-2; TRBD2 agrees at 13 bases. After removal of 5 bases from V and 5 bases from J, the junction contained 8 bases not matched to a gene. This CDR3 region has 17 residues. Germline CDR1 reads SGHTA; CDR2 reads FQGNSA. The CDR3: CASSRTSGSVRTGELFF. The CDR3 nucleotides read TGTGCCAGCAGCCGGACTAGCGGGAGCGTAAGAACCGGGGAGCTGTTTTTT.

DNA for the CDR3: TGTGCCTGGAGTGCCTGGACGGATAACTATGGCTACACCTTC. This codes for CAWSAWTDNYGYTF. This chain connects TRBV30 to TRBJ1-2; D gene ambiguous. This CDR3 is 14 amino acids long. The germline gives CDR1 GTSNPN, CDR2 SVGIG (reference sequence). With 1 base removed from V and 1 base from J, the gap between germline ends came to 10 bases.

CDR3 bases: TGTGCCAGCAGCGAGGCCGGGGCTGATACGCAGTATTTT. It translates to CASSEAGADTQYF. This sequence joins TRBV9 and TRBJ2-3, with D perhaps being TRBD1 or TRBD2 (5 bases each). The germline V and J ends were trimmed by 3 bases and 6 bases, with 11 bases remaining between them. The germline CDR1 and CDR2 sequences are SGDLS and YYNGEE. The CDR3 is made up of 13 amino acids.

The rearrangement uses TRBV29-1 and TRBJ1-4; no clear D. CDR1 SQVTM and CDR2 ANQGSEA come from the germline V gene. Between the trimmed V and J ends, which lost 7 bases and 2 bases, there was a span of 5 bases. This CDR3 is 11 amino acids long. CDR3 bases: TGCAGCGCCTGGACTAATGAAAAACTGTTTTTT. Translation: CSAWTNEKLFF.

The chain joins TRBV19 to TRBJ2-5, with TRBD2 matching 11 bases. V was pared by 5 bases and J by 2 bases, with 4 bases of the junction left unmatched. CDR1 and CDR2 (germline): LNHDA, SQIVND (reference sequence). This CDR3 is built from 15 residues. The CDR3 is CASSRLAGSQETQYF. The DNA of the CDR3 is TGTGCCAGTAGTCGACTAGCGGGATCACAAGAGACCCAGTACTTC.

The rearrangement uses TRBV2 and TRBJ2-4, with D possibly matching TRBD2 (6 bases). The CDR3 runs to 12 residues. The V end lost 11 bases, the J end lost 10 bases, and 18 bases lay between the germline ends. The V gene's germline CDR1 is SNHLY and CDR2 FYNNEI. CDR3 in amino acids: CAGASRGRIQYF. In nucleotides, the CDR3 is TGTGCCGGGGCTTCGCGGGGCAGAATTCAGTACTTC.

The gene calls are TRBV30 and TRBJ1-4; D call uncertain. The CDR3 sequence is 12 residues long. In germline, CDR1 is GTSNPN, CDR2 SVGIG (reference sequence). Between the trimmed V and J ends, which lost 2 bases and 8 bases, there was a span of 9 bases. The CDR3 is CAWSFGPEKLFF. The CDR3 region has the DNA TGTGCCTGGAGTTTTGGACCCGAAAAACTGTTTTTT.

The rearrangement links TRBV10-3 to TRBJ2-1, with no clear D. Germline V gene data show CDR1 as ENHRY and CDR2 as SYGVKD. V was trimmed by 11 bases and J by 6 bases, leaving 20 bases between them. The length of the CDR3 is 14 residues. The CDR3 spells CAAQDRTGLNEQFF. The DNA for the CDR3 is TGTGCCGCACAAGACCGGACCGGTCTCAATGAGCAGTTCTTC.

Only a few counts were recorded for this clone. This chain connects TRBV28 to TRBJ2-1; D gene unclear. The germline V gene encodes CDR1 MDHEN and CDR2 SYDVKM. Trimming shortened V by 2 bases and J by 5 bases, and 10 bases separated the two germline ends. CDR3 length equals 14 residues. As DNA, the CDR3 is TGTGCCAGCAGTTTAATCATTTCCCACAATGAGCAGTTCTTC. It is translated as CASSLIISHNEQFF.

This clone appeared a few times. The chain employs TRBV30 and TRBJ2-1, with 9 bases matching TRBD1. The CDR3 totals 15 residues. Per germline, CDR1 GTSNPN and CDR2 SVGIG (reference sequence). Losses at the gene ends were 3 bases for V and 7 bases for J; bases not matched to a gene: 10. DNA of the CDR3: TGTGCCTGGAGCCCGGGACAGGGTGGGCTGAATGAGCAGTTCTTC. This sequence encodes CAWSPGQGGLNEQFF.

The V and J genes are TRBV2 and TRBJ1-5; the D is unclear. This CDR3 comprises 12 residues. The germline V gene encodes CDR1 SNHLY and CDR2 FYNNEI. With 11 bases removed from V and 10 bases from J, the gap between germline ends came to 18 bases. The CDR3, as DNA: TGTGCCGGGAGGGCTGAGCTCGGCCCCCAGCATTTT. This gives the protein CAGRAELGPQHF.

A note on this clone: A much larger clone is a single base away; this may be a read error. The rearrangement joins TRBV5-4 to TRBJ1-1; 7 bases are shared with TRBD1. Germline CDR1 and CDR2: SGHNT and YYREEE (reference sequence). The length of the CDR3 is 13 residues. Trimming removed 5 bases from V and 1 base from J; junction bases left unmatched: 2. The CDR3 loop is CASRGQPNTEAFF. CDR3 bases: TGTGCCAGCAGGGGACAGCCGAACACTGAAGCTTTCTTT.

The chain joins TRBV29-1 to TRBJ2-7; D not certain. Germline-derived CDR1 and CDR2 are SQVTM and ANQGSEA. With 4 bases removed from V and 3 bases from J, the gap between germline ends came to 10 bases. The CDR3 runs to 12 residues. The CDR3 sequence: CSVVQDIYEQYF. For the CDR3, the DNA is TGCAGCGTTGTCCAGGATATCTACGAGCAGTACTTC.

The V and J genes are TRBV6-6 and TRBJ1-5; 11 nucleotides align to TRBD1. V shed 7 bases and J 6 bases; nucleotides not matched to a gene: 8. Germline V gene lookup returns CDR1 MNHNY and CDR2 SVGAGI (reference sequence). The CDR3 covers 15 residues. CDR3 region: CASKPGQGVSQPQHF. The CDR3 bases are TGTGCCAGCAAGCCGGGACAGGGGGTGAGTCAGCCCCAGCATTTT.

This chain joins TRBV5-1 and TRBJ2-3; D not certain. V was cut by 2 bases and J by 4 bases, with 8 bases left in between. There are 13 residues in the CDR3. CDR1 is SGHRS and CDR2 is YFSETQ in the germline V gene. CDR3: CASSLGPPDTQYF. The CDR3 bases are TGCGCCAGCAGCTTAGGGCCCCCAGATACGCAGTATTTT.

This chain joins TRBV6-6 and TRBJ2-1; 8 bases agree with TRBD1. Germline lookup yields CDR1 MNHNY and CDR2 SVGAGI (reference sequence). V trimming: 5 bases; J trimming: 7 bases; junction bases outside the gene matches: 10. The CDR3 is made up of 15 amino acids. The CDR3 here is CASSRGQGRMNEQFF. The CDR3 region has the DNA TGTGCCAGCAGTCGAGGACAGGGAAGGATGAATGAGCAGTTCTTC.